Listed here is a single T cell receptor beta chain. Its antigen is currently unknown. This specimen comes from a study of cytomegalovirus exposure and HLA in healthy donors. About the research overall: A subsequent analysis stated that the 100 to 150 validation repertoires were run on the same platform as the roughly 700 first-cohort repertoires.

Produced via immunoSEQ multiplex PCR; TCRdb's table is partial and in-frame only. The top ten clones hold about 0.8% of a sample with more than 300,000 clones, 70% to 90% of them seen once. Overall study results and limits: 164 TCR beta chains were listed as cytomegalovirus-associated. Most sequenced TCRs were rare (though some public TCRs occurred in many donors). In vitro, three CMV-associated chains proved specific for CMV antigens.

The clonotype originates from a woman aged 18-30 years in good health and CMV-seronegative. Source material: PBMCs.

This CDR3 is CASSPNADRVGGYTF. CDR3 bases: TGTGCCAGCAGCCCTAACGCGGACAGGGTGGGTGGCTACACCTTC. V usage is TRBV7-9 and J usage is TRBJ1-2; 8 bases are a match to TRBD1. Germline CDR1 reads SEHNR; CDR2 reads FQNEAQ (reference sequence). J was trimmed by 7 bases and V by 5 bases; bases with no gene match: 12. The CDR3 spans 15 residues. Complete variable domain (other parts from reference TRBV7-9 and TRBJ1-2): DTGVSQNPRHKITKRGQNVTFRCDPISEHNRLYWYRQTLGQGPEFLTYFQNEAQLEKSRLLSDRFSAERPKGSFSTLEIQRTEQGDSAMYLCASSPNADRVGGYTFGSGTRLTVV.